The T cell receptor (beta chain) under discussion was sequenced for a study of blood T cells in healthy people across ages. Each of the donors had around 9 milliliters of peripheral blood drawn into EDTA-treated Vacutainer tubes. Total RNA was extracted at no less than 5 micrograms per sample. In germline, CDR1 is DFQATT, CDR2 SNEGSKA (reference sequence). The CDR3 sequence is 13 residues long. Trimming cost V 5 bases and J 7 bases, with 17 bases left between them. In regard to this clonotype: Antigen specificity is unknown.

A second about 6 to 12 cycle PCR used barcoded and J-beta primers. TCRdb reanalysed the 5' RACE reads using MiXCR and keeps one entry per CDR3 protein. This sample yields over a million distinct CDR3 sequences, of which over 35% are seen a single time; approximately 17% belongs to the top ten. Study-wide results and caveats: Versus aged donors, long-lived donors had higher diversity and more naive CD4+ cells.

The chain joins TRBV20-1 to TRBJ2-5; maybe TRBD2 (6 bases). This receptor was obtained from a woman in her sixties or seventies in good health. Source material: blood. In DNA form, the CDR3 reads TGCAGTGCTCGGGGGACTGCGGCGTGGACCCAGTACTTC. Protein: CSARGTAAWTQYF.